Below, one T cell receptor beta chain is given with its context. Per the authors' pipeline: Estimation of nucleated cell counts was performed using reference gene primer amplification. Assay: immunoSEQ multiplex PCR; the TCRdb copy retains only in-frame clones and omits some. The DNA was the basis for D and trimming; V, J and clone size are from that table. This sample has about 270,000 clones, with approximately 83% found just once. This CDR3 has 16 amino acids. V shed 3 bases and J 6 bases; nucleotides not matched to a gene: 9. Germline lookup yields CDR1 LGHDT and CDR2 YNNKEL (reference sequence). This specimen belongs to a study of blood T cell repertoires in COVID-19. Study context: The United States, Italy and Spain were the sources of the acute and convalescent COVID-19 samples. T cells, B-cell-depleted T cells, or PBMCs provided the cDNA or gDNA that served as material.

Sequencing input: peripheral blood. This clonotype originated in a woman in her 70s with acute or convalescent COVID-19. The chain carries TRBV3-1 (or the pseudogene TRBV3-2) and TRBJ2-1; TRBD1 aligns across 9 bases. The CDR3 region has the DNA TGTGCCAGCAGCCATGGGGCGGGACAGGGTCTCAATGAGCAGTTCTTC. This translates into CASSHGAGQGLNEQFF.